The 18 T cell receptor beta chains below were found in one sample sequenced in a study of a mutant IDH1 vaccine in newly diagnosed glioma. Clones were read by immunoSEQ multiplex PCR, and TCRdb kept only the in-frame ones, dropping some. The top ten clones hold approximately 7.4% of a sample with tens of thousands of clones, roughly 80% of them seen once. Time point reported: baseline, week 1 (first vaccination visit). Stated treatment: pre-vaccination baseline after standard-of-care therapy. Sequences were derived from PBMCs, sampled from a glioma patient treated with radiotherapy, temozolomide or both. These receptors were collected from a woman between 50 and 59 years old with glioma.

The chain carries TRBV18 and TRBJ2-7; 10 bases agree with TRBD1. Germline V CDR1 and CDR2: KGHSH, LQKENI. The CDR3 extends over 14 amino acids. The V segment lost 3 bases and the J segment 4 bases; nucleotides outside the gene matches: 3. The CDR3 spells CASSPGTGVYEQYF. The DNA for the CDR3 is TGTGCCAGCTCACCCGGGACAGGGGTGTACGAGCAGTACTTC.

The rearrangement links TRBV18 to TRBJ1-5; TRBD1 matches at 7 bases. This CDR3 comprises 15 residues. V trimming: 1 base; J trimming: 5 bases; junction bases outside the gene matches: 5. Germline lookup yields CDR1 KGHSH and CDR2 LQKENI. DNA for the CDR3: TGTGCCAGCTCACCACGGACAGGCCGAGATCAGCCCCAGCATTTT. Encoded protein: CASSPRTGRDQPQHF.

The rearrangement uses TRBV7-2 and TRBJ1-1; D unclear. The CDR3 spans 13 residues. Trimming pared 5 bases from V and 1 base from J, leaving 8 bases between. Germline CDR1 is SGHTA and CDR2 is FQGNSA. The CDR3 spells CASSQSGNTEAFF. For the CDR3, the DNA is TGTGCCAGCAGCCAATCAGGGAACACTGAAGCTTTCTTT.

The chain uses TRBV5-6 and TRBJ1-6; weak D call: TRBD1 (5 bases). This CDR3 has 14 amino acids. V gave up 0 bases and J gave up 7 bases, with 8 bases separating them. Germline CDR1 and CDR2: SGHDT and YYEEEE. The CDR3 DNA reads TGTGCCAGCAGCTTGGGGCAGGGAAATTCACCCCTCCACTTT. Translation: CASSLGQGNSPLHF.

Note on this clone: Other DNA sequences within the sample encode an identical CDR3. This CDR3 is CATSRGGQGGPDTQYF. The CDR3 coding sequence is TGTGCCACCAGCAGAGGCGGACAGGGTGGGCCAGATACGCAGTATTTT. The rearrangement links TRBV15 to TRBJ2-3; TRBD1 matches 8 bases. This CDR3 contains 16 residues. Germline V gene data show CDR1 as LNHNV and CDR2 as YYDKDF (reference sequence). Trimming at V came to 1 base and at J to 4 bases, leaving 7 bases not matched to a gene.

The chain employs TRBV4-2 and TRBJ2-2; tentative D call: TRBD2 (5 bases). In germline, CDR1 is LGHNA, CDR2 YNFKEQ. CDR3 size: 16 residues. Trimming stripped 1 base from V and 6 bases from J, with 15 bases between. The CDR3 here is CASSQGSGKGAGELFF. The CDR3 region has the DNA TGTGCCAGCAGCCAAGGCTCCGGGAAAGGCGCCGGGGAGCTGTTTTTT.

This clone occurred a few times. The chain has TRBV5-6 and TRBJ1-5; possibly TRBD1 for D (5 bases). Germline V gene sequence: CDR1 SGHDT, CDR2 YYEEEE. The CDR3 sequence is 15 residues long. Trimming removed 3 bases from V and 4 bases from J, with 14 bases in between. CDR3 coding DNA: TGTGCCAGCAGCTCACGTGGGACGGGTAATCAGCCCCAGCATTTT. Protein: CASSSRGTGNQPQHF.

As regards this clone: Other nucleotide sequences from this sample produce the same CDR3. The chain joins TRBV20-1 to TRBJ2-7; the D gene is possibly TRBD1 (5 bases). CDR1 and CDR2 (germline): DFQATT, SNEGSKA (reference sequence). V lost 2 bases to trimming and J lost 4 bases, with 6 bases between them. This CDR3 spans 11 amino acids. CDR3 nucleotides: TGCAGTGCTAGACAGGGATACGAGCAGTACTTC. Encoded protein: CSARQGYEQYF.

The chain couples TRBV18 to TRBJ2-4, with a weak D call TRBD2 (7 bases). Germline V gene lookup returns CDR1 KGHSH and CDR2 LQKENI. The CDR3 loop spans 13 amino acids. Deletions cut 1 base from V and 7 bases from J, with 8 bases between. The DNA of the CDR3 is TGTGCCAGCTCACCACAGGGGGGGAACATTCAGTACTTC. Residues: CASSPQGGNIQYF.

The V gene is TRBV4-1, the J gene TRBJ2-3; D is uncertain. Deletions cut 4 bases from V and 4 bases from J, with 9 bases between. The germline gives CDR1 MGHRA, CDR2 YSYEKL. There are 13 residues in the CDR3. For the CDR3, the DNA is TGCGCCAGCAGCCCTCGACACCCAGATACGCAGTATTTT. Translated, it gives CASSPRHPDTQYF.

The rearrangement uses TRBV9 and TRBJ2-1; TRBD1 might be the D (6 bases). V was clipped by 0 bases and J by 5 bases, with 9 bases between them. CDR3 length: 14 residues. From germline, CDR1 is SGDLS and CDR2 YYNGEE. The CDR3 is CASSVAAGDNEQFF. CDR3 coding DNA: TGTGCCAGCAGCGTAGCGGCAGGGGACAATGAGCAGTTCTTC. Complete variable domain (other parts from reference TRBV9 and TRBJ2-1): DSGVTQTPKHLITATGQRVTLRCSPRSGDLSVYWYQQSLDQGLQFLIQYYNGEERAKGNILERFSAQQFPDLHSELNLSSLELGDSALYFCASSVAAGDNEQFFGPGTRLTVL.

The CDR3 nucleotides read TGTGCCAGCAGCTCACCCAAGACAGCGAACACTGAAGCTTTCTTT. The encoded protein is CASSSPKTANTEAFF. This chain links TRBV7-2 with TRBJ1-1, with D perhaps matching TRBD1 (5 bases). The CDR3 extends over 15 amino acids. Germline-derived CDR1 and CDR2 are SGHTA and FQGNSA. The germline V and J ends were trimmed by 4 bases and 1 base, with 13 bases remaining between them. Full variable domain (remainder filled in from reference TRBV7-2 and TRBJ1-1): GAGVSQSPSNKVTEKGKDVELRCDPISGHTALYWYRQSLGQGLEFLIYFQGNSAPDKSGLPSDRFSAERTGGSVSTLTIQRTQQEDSAVYLCASSSPKTANTEAFFGQGTRLTVV.

The chain uses TRBV6-6 and TRBJ1-3, with no clear D. CDR3 length: 15 residues. The germline V gene encodes CDR1 MNHNY and CDR2 SVGAGI (reference sequence). The germline V and J ends were trimmed by 6 bases and 4 bases, with 16 bases remaining between them. The CDR3 reads CASSSTRAGGNTIYF. The DNA of the CDR3 is TGTGCCAGCAGCTCCACTCGAGCGGGGGGAAACACCATATATTTT.

There are a few counts of this clone. The DNA of the CDR3 is TGCAGCGTCTTTCTAGGCTCTGGAAACACCATATATTTT. Translating gives CSVFLGSGNTIYF. The genes are TRBV29-1 and TRBJ1-3; D not certain. The CDR3 is 13 residues long. CDR1 and CDR2 from the germline V gene are SQVTM and ANQGSEA. The V and J ends lost 6 bases and 0 bases respectively, with 9 bases between them.

The chain is built from TRBV13 and TRBJ2-7, with D uncertain. CDR3 length: 13 residues. V lost 2 bases to trimming and J lost 2 bases, with 7 bases between them. CDR1 PRHDT and CDR2 FYEKMQ come from the germline V gene (reference sequence). The CDR3 coding sequence is TGTGCCAGCAGCTTAAACCTGGCCTACGAGCAGTACTTC. Translating it yields CASSLNLAYEQYF.

V gene TRBV9 combines with J gene TRBJ2-3, with D unclear. The CDR3 sequence is 13 residues long. CDR1 SGDLS and CDR2 YYNGEE come from the germline V gene. With 0 bases removed from V and 4 bases from J, the gap between germline ends came to 6 bases. CDR3 sequence (DNA): TGTGCCAGCAGCGTAGAAACCGCAGATACGCAGTATTTT. Protein: CASSVETADTQYF.

The chain carries TRBV27 and TRBJ1-5, with D unresolved. The V gene's germline CDR1 is MNHEY and CDR2 SMNVEV (reference sequence). Between the trimmed V and J ends, which lost 6 bases and 8 bases, there was a span of 14 bases. CDR3 length: 13 amino acids. As DNA, the CDR3 is TGTGCCAGCAGCGAAGGCGCCAAGGAGCCCCAGCATTTT. This codes for CASSEGAKEPQHF.

V gene TRBV7-6 combines with J gene TRBJ2-7; D not resolved. There are 15 residues in the CDR3. Trimming took off 1 base at V and 2 bases at J, with 12 bases between the two ends. In germline, CDR1 is SGHVS, CDR2 FNYEAQ. The CDR3, as DNA: TGTGCCAGCAGCTTAGGCCCAGATTTAACCTACGAGCAGTACTTC. Encoded protein: CASSLGPDLTYEQYF.